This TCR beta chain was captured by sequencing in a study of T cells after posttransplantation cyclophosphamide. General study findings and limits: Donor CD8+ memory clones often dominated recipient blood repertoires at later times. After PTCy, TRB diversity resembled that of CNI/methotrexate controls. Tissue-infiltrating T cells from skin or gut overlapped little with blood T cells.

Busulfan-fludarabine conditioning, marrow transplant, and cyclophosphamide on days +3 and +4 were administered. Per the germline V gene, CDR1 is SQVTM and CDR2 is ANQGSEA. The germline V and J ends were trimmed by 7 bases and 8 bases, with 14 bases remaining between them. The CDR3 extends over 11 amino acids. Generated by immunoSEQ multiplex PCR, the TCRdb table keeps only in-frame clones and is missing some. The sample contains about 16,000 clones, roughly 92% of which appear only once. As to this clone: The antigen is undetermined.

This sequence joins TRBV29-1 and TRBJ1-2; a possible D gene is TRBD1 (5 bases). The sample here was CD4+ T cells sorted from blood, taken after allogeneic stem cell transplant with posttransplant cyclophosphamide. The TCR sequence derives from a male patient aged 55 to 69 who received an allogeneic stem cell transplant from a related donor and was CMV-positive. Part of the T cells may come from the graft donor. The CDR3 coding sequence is TGCAGCGCTCAGCAGGGAGGAGGCTACACCTTC. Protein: CSAQQGGGYTF.